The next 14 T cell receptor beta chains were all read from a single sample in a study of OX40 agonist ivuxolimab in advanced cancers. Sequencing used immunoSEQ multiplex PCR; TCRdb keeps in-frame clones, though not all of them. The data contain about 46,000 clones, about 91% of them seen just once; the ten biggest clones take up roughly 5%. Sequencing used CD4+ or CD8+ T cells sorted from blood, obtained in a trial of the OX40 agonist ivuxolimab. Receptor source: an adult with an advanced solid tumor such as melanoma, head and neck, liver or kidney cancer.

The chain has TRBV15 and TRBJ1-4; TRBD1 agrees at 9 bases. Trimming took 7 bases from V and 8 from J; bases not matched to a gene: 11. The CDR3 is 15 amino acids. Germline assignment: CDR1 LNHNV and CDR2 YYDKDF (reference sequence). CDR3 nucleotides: TGTGCCACCAACGATATGGGACAGGGAAACGAAAAACTGTTTTTT. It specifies CATNDMGQGNEKLFF.

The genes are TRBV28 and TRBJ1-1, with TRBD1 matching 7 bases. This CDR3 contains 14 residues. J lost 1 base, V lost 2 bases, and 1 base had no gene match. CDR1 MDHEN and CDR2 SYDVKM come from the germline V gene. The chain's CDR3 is CASSLGQENTEAFF. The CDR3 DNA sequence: TGTGCCAGCAGTTTAGGACAGGAGAACACTGAAGCTTTCTTT.

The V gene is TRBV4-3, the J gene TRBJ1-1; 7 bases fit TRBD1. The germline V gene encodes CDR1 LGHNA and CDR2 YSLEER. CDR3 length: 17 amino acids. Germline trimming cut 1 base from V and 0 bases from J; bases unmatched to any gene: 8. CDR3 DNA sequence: TGCGCCAGCAGCCAAGGTCCGACAGGGAGCCTGAACACTGAAGCTTTCTTT. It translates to CASSQGPTGSLNTEAFF.

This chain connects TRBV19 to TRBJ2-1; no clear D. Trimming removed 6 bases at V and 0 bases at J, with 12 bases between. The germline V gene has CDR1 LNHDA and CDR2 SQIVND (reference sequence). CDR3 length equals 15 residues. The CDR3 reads CASSPSESSYNEQFF. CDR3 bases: TGTGCCAGTAGCCCCAGCGAGAGCTCCTACAATGAGCAGTTCTTC.

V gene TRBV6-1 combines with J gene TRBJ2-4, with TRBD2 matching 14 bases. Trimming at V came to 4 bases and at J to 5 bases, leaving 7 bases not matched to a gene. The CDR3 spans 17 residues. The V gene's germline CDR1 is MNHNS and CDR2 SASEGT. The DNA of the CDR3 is TGTGCCAGCAGTGGTGGACTAGCGGGAGGCCCTGAAAACATTCAGTACTTC. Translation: CASSGGLAGGPENIQYF.

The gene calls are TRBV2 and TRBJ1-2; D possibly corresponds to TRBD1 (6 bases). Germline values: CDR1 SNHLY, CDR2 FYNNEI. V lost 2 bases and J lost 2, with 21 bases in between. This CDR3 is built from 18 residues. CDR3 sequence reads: CASSETRGIAGQNYGYTF. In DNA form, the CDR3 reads TGTGCCAGCAGTGAAACGAGGGGGATTGCAGGACAAAACTATGGCTACACCTTC.

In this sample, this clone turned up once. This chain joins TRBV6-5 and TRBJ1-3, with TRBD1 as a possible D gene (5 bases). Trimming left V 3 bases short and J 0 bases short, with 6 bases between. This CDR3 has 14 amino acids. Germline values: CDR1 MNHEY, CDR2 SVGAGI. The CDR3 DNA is TGTGCCAGCAGTTATCAGGGCTCTGGAAACACCATATATTTT. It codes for CASSYQGSGNTIYF.

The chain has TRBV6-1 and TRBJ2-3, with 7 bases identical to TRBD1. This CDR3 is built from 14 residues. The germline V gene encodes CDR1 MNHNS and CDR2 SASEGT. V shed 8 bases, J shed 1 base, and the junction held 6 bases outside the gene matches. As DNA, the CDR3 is TGTGCCAGCCACTTAGGACAGGGCACAGATACGCAGTATTTT. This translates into CASHLGQGTDTQYF.

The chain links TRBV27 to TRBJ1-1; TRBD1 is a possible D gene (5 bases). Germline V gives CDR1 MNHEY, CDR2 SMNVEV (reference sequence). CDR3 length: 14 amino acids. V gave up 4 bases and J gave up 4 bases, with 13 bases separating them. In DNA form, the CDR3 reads TGTGCCAGCAGTTACCAGGGCGGGAGCACTGAAGCTTTCTTT. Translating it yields CASSYQGGSTEAFF.

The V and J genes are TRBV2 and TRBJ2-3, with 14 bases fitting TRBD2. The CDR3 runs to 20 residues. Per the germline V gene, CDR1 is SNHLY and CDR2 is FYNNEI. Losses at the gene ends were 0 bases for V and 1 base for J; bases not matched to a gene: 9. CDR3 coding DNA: TGTGCCAGCAGTGAAGCTCGGATGACTAGCGGGGGGGCGGGCACAGATACGCAGTATTTT. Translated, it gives CASSEARMTSGGAGTDTQYF. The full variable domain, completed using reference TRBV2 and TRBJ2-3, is EPEVTQTPSHQVTQMGQEVILRCVPISNHLYFYWYRQILGQKVEFLVSFYNNEISEKSEIFDDQFSVERPDGSNFTLKIRSTKLEDSAMYFCASSEARMTSGGAGTDTQYFGPGTRLTVL.

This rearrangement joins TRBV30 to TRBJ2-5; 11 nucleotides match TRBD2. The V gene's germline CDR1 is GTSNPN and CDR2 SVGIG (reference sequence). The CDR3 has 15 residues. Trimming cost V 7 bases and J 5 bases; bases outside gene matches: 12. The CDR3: CALDLSGRAGETQYF. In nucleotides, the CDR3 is TGTGCCTTAGATCTTAGCGGGAGGGCCGGGGAGACCCAGTACTTC. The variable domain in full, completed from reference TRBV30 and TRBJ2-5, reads SQTIHQWPATLVQPVGSPLSLECTVEGTSNPNLYWYRQAAGRGLQLLFYSVGIGQISSEVPQNLSASRPQDRQFILSSKKLLLSDSGFYLCALDLSGRAGETQYFGPGTRLLVL.

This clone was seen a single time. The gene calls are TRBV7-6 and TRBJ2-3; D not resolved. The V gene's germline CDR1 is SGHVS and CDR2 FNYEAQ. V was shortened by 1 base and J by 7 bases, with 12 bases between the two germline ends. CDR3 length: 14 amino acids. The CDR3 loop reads CASSLGSVVHTQYF. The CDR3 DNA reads TGTGCCAGCAGCTTAGGTTCGGTTGTGCATACGCAGTATTTT.

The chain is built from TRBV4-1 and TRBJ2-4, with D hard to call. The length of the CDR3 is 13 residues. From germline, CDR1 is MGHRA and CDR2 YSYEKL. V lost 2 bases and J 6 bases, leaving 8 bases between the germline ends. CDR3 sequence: CASSQTDLNIQYF. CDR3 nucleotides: TGCGCCAGCAGCCAAACCGACCTAAACATTCAGTACTTC.

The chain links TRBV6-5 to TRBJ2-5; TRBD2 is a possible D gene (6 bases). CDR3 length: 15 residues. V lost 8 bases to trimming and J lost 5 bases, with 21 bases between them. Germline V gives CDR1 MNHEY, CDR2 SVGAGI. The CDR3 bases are TGTGCCAGCTTGCCTTGGAGGGGCGAGCGGGAGACCCAGTACTTC. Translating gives CASLPWRGERETQYF.